Listed below are T cell receptor beta chains from one sample, sequenced in a study of T cell responses to AZD1222 COVID-19 vaccine. TCRdb keeps only in-frame clones here, not all; method: immunoSEQ multiplex PCR. The table shows fewer than 150,000 clones, with approximately 91% occurring only once. The sequencing used peripheral blood, collected 28 days after the second AZD1222 dose. All receptors come from an adult who received the AZD1222 COVID-19 vaccine. Both conserved end residues are part of each CDR3. The D gene is left open where the match is weak. Part of the rows lack a size; the others show once, few, many or a class for expanded clones.

D	V	length	size	J	CDR3	DNA
NA	TRBV5-1	16	few	TRBJ2-7	CASSLVGQGGSYEQYF	TGCGCCAGCAGCTTGGTGGGGCAGGGGGGCTCCTACGAGCAGTACTTC
NA	TRBV21-1	20	NA	TRBJ1-5	CASSKKPRGGRPISNQPQHF	TGTGCCAGCAGCAAAAAGCCCCGGGGGGGGCGCCCCATTAGCAATCAGCCCCAGCATTTT
TRBD1	TRBV30	14	NA	TRBJ1-1	CAWSPGTGVTEAFF	TGTGCCTGGAGTCCCGGGACAGGGGTCACTGAAGCTTTCTTT
NA	TRBV6-5	15	NA	TRBJ1-3	CASSYSRAVGNTIYF	TGTGCCAGCAGTTACTCGCGCGCGGTAGGAAACACCATATATTTT
NA	TRBV9	14	NA	TRBJ1-3	CASSSGSPGQMLYF	TGTGCCAGCAGCTCTGGCAGTCCCGGGCAAATGCTATATTTT
NA	TRBV27	13	NA	TRBJ2-4	CASSPLAKNIQYF	TGTGCCAGCAGTCCACTAGCCAAAAACATTCAGTACTTC
NA	TRBV6-5	14	NA	TRBJ2-1	CASSPWRDGNEQFF	TGTGCCAGCAGTCCATGGCGGGACGGCAATGAGCAGTTCTTC
NA	TRBV6-5	15	NA	TRBJ2-3	CASAVDWGSTDTQYF	TGTGCAAGCGCCGTAGATTGGGGAAGCACAGATACGCAGTATTTT
NA	TRBV7-6	15	NA	TRBJ2-2	CASSLAGENTGELFF	TGTGCCAGCAGCTTAGCGGGGGAGAACACCGGGGAGCTGTTTTTT
TRBD1	TRBV18	15	NA	TRBJ1-2	CASSPPGTGTHGYTF	TGTGCCAGCTCACCGCCTGGGACAGGGACGCATGGCTACACCTTC
NA	TRBV5-1	13	NA	TRBJ2-7	CASSFSRGDEQYF	TGCGCCAGCAGCTTCTCGAGGGGTGACGAGCAGTACTTC
NA	TRBV5-1	14	NA	TRBJ2-1	CASSGRDSLNEQFF	TGCGCCAGCAGCGGCCGGGACTCCCTCAATGAGCAGTTCTTC
TRBD2	TRBV9	14	NA	TRBJ2-1	CASSVGSGSNEQFF	TGTGCCAGCAGCGTAGGTAGCGGGTCCAATGAGCAGTTCTTC
NA	TRBV11-3	14	NA	TRBJ2-3	CASSSRGPKDTQYF	TGTGCCAGCAGCTCGCGGGGGCCCAAAGATACGCAGTATTTT
TRBD2	TRBV5-4	16	NA	TRBJ2-7	CASRPGASGASGEQYF	TGTGCCAGCAGGCCCGGGGCTAGCGGTGCTAGTGGGGAGCAGTACTTC
NA	TRBV27	15	NA	TRBJ2-2	CASSSGRSNTGELFF	TGTGCCAGCAGTTCCGGACGCTCGAACACCGGGGAGCTGTTTTTT
NA	TRBV18	14	NA	TRBJ2-1	CASSPTSAYNEQFF	TGTGCCAGCTCACCAACAAGCGCCTACAATGAGCAGTTCTTC
NA	TRBV5-4	15	NA	TRBJ2-3	CASSLRRGHTDTQYF	TGTGCCAGCAGCCTGCGACGCGGACACACAGATACGCAGTATTTT